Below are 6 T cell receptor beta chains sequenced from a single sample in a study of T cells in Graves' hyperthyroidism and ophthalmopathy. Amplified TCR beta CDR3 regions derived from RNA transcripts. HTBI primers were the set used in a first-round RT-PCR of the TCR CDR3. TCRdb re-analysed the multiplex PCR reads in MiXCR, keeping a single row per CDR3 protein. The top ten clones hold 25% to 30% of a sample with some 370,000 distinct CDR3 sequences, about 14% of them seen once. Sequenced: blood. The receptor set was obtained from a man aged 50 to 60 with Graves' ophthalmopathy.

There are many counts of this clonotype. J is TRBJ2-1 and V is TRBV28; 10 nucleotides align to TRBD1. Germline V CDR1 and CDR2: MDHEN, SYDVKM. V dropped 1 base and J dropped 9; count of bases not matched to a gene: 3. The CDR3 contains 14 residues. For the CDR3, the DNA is TGTGCCAGCAGTTTATCCGGGACAGGGGCTGAGCAGTTCTTC. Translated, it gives CASSLSGTGAEQFF.

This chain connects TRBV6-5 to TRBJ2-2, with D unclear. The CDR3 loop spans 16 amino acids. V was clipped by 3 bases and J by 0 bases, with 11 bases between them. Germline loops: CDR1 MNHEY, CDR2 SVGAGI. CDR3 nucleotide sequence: TGTGCCAGCAGTTATCCGGCCCGCGCGAACACCGGGGAGCTGTTTTTT. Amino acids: CASSYPARANTGELFF.

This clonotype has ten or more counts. The CDR3 coding sequence is TGCAGCGTAACACACAGGGGGCGATACACTGAAGCTTTCTTT. This gives the protein CSVTHRGRYTEAFF. The chain uses TRBV29-1 and TRBJ1-1, with 9 bases that match TRBD1. Germline V gene sequence: CDR1 SQVTM, CDR2 ANQGSEA. Germline trimming cut 6 bases from V and 3 bases from J; bases unmatched to any gene: 8. The CDR3 covers 14 residues.

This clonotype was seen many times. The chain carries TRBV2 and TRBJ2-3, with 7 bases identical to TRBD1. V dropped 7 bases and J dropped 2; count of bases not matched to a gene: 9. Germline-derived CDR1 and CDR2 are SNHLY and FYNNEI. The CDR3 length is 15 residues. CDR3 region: CASTETGVNTDTQYF. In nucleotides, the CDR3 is TGTGCCAGCACGGAAACAGGGGTAAACACAGATACGCAGTATTTT.

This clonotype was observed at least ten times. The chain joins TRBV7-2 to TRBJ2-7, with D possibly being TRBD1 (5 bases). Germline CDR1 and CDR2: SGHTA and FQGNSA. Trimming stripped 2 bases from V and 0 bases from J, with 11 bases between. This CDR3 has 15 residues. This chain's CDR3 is CASSLLDRDSYEQYF. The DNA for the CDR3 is TGTGCCAGCAGCTTATTAGACAGAGACTCCTACGAGCAGTACTTC. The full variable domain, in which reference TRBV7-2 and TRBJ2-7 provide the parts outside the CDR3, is GAGVSQSPSNKVTEKGKDVELRCDPISGHTALYWYRQSLGQGLEFLIYFQGNSAPDKSGLPSDRFSAERTGGSVSTLTIQRTQQEDSAVYLCASSLLDRDSYEQYFGPGTRLTVT.

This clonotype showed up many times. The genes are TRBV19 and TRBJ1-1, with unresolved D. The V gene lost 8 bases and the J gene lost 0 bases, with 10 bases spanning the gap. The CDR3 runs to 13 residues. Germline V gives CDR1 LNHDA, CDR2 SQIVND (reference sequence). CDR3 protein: CASGASMNTEAFF. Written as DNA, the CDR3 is TGTGCCAGTGGAGCCAGCATGAACACTGAAGCTTTCTTT. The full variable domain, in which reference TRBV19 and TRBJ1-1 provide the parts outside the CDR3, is DGGITQSPKYLFRKEGQNVTLSCEQNLNHDAMYWYRQDPGQGLRLIYYSQIVNDFQKGDIAEGYSVSREKKESFPLTVTSAQKNPTAFYLCASGASMNTEAFFGQGTRLTVV.